The present TCR beta chain was sequenced within a study of T cell responses to AZD1222 COVID-19 vaccine. Measured with immunoSEQ multiplex PCR; TCRdb has only the in-frame clones, and not every one. The sample comprises 100,000 to 120,000 clones, 80% to 95% of which are singletons, and 2.5% rests with the top ten. The sequences come from peripheral blood, collected 28 days after the second AZD1222 dose. The clonotype comes from an adult who received the AZD1222 COVID-19 vaccine.

The DNA for the CDR3 is TGTGCCATCGCCGGGACTCGCTCCTACAATGAGCAGTTCTTC. Residues: CAIAGTRSYNEQFF. This chain joins TRBV24-1 and TRBJ2-1, with D possibly being TRBD2 (6 bases). The CDR3 length is 14 residues. V lost 11 bases to trimming and J lost 0 bases, with 13 bases between them. The V gene's germline CDR1 is KGHDR and CDR2 SFDVKD.